Below are 9 T cell receptor beta chains sequenced from a single sample in a study of T cells in Graves' hyperthyroidism and ophthalmopathy. TCR beta CDR3 sequences were amplified from RNA transcripts. Using the HTBI primer set, a first-round RT-PCR was run on the TCR CDR3. Each CDR3 protein is one row after TCRdb ran MiXCR on the multiplex PCR reads. The top ten hold 9.5% to 15% of the sample, which has about 600,000 distinct CDR3 sequences, roughly 15% seen once. Specimen: blood. The receptors stem from a woman aged 45 to 65 with Graves' ophthalmopathy.

This clonotype has ten or more counts. The rearrangement joins TRBV6-1 to TRBJ2-7, with D hard to call. V dropped 5 bases and J dropped 7 bases, with 9 bases sitting between them. This CDR3 is 11 amino acids long. Per germline, CDR1 MNHNS and CDR2 SASEGT. The CDR3 DNA is TGTGCCAGCAGTAGCTCCCGGGAGCAGTACTTC. Its protein is CASSSSREQYF.

Many counts were recorded for this clonotype. V and J are TRBV28 and TRBJ1-4; D is unclear. CDR3 length equals 14 residues. Germline V gene sequence: CDR1 MDHEN, CDR2 SYDVKM. Trimming cost V 7 bases and J 0 bases, with 9 bases left between them. The CDR3 loop is CASTLQATNEKLFF. CDR3 nucleotides: TGTGCCAGCACATTGCAAGCAACTAATGAAAAACTGTTTTTT.

This clonotype was counted at least ten times. The chain employs TRBV27 and TRBJ1-2; D unresolved. V shed 5 bases and J shed 3 bases, with 10 bases lying between them. Germline CDR1 and CDR2: MNHEY and SMNVEV (reference sequence). This CDR3 region has 13 residues. The CDR3 region has the DNA TGTGCCAGCAGTGAAGACGGAGACTATGGCTACACCTTC. Translated: CASSEDGDYGYTF.

This clonotype was seen ten or more times. The chain recombines TRBV28 with TRBJ2-1, with 7 bases matching TRBD2. The CDR3 extends over 14 amino acids. Germline V gene sequence: CDR1 MDHEN, CDR2 SYDVKM. With V trimmed by 6 bases and J by 3 bases, 5 bases remained unmatched. CDR3 region: CASRGRAFYNEQFF. CDR3 in DNA: TGTGCCAGCAGAGGGAGGGCCTTCTACAATGAGCAGTTCTTC.

The CDR3 loop is CASSMWPGQRGSEQFF. In DNA, the CDR3 is TGTGCCAGTAGTATGTGGCCCGGACAGAGAGGGAGTGAGCAGTTCTTC. This chain links TRBV19 with TRBJ2-1; tentatively, D is TRBD1 (6 bases). Trimming pared 3 bases from V and 9 bases from J, leaving 21 bases between. Germline CDR1 is LNHDA and CDR2 is SQIVND (reference sequence). The CDR3 extends over 16 amino acids.

This chain links TRBV19 with TRBJ2-5; TRBD1 is a possible D gene (6 bases). Germline V gives CDR1 LNHDA, CDR2 SQIVND (reference sequence). This CDR3 contains 15 residues. V was pared by 3 bases and J by 1 base, with 12 bases between. The CDR3 protein is CASSISQGTQETQYF. The CDR3 bases are TGTGCCAGTAGTATTTCCCAGGGGACCCAAGAGACCCAGTACTTC.

This chain joins TRBV6-5 and TRBJ2-7, with TRBD1 identical over 9 bases. With 3 bases clipped from V and 3 bases from J, the junction kept 3 bases outside the gene matches. CDR3 size: 14 residues. Germline-derived CDR1 and CDR2 are MNHEY and SVGAGI. The CDR3 DNA sequence: TGTGCCAGCAGTTATAGGGGACAGGGCTACGAGCAGTACTTC. As protein: CASSYRGQGYEQYF.

This clonotype was counted ten times or more. This chain uses TRBV7-9 with TRBJ1-1, with 10 bases fitting TRBD1. Germline lookup yields CDR1 SEHNR and CDR2 FQNEAQ (reference sequence). The CDR3 is made up of 18 amino acids. Trimming took 4 bases from V and 4 from J; bases not matched to a gene: 15. This CDR3 reads CASSSPRTGGIWSTEAFF. CDR3 bases: TGTGCCAGCAGCTCCCCCCGGACAGGGGGAATTTGGAGCACTGAAGCTTTCTTT.

This clonotype was counted ten times or more. This chain connects TRBV5-8 to TRBJ2-1; D might be TRBD2 (5 bases). With 0 bases removed from V and 7 bases from J, the gap between germline ends came to 20 bases. Germline CDR1 is SGHTS and CDR2 is YDEGEE. CDR3 length: 17 amino acids. The CDR3: CASSLEWGVGVGNEQFF. In DNA form, the CDR3 reads TGTGCCAGCAGCTTGGAGTGGGGAGTGGGAGTGGGGAATGAGCAGTTCTTC.